The 9 T cell receptor beta chains presented below share a single source sample, sequenced in a study of CD8+ T cells in alopecia areata. Sequencing templates came from extracted RNA that was reverse transcribed into cDNA. The method was immunoSEQ multiplex PCR; TCRdb's version includes in-frame clones alone and lacks a portion of them. This table has 200,000 to 250,000 clones, roughly 50% appearing once. What was sequenced was CD8+ T cells sorted from blood. The receptor source for this set is a human donor in good health.

The V and J genes are TRBV29-1 and TRBJ1-2; D ambiguous. With 4 bases removed from V and 6 bases from J, the gap between germline ends came to 6 bases. CDR1 and CDR2 (germline): SQVTM, ANQGSEA. This CDR3 region has 10 residues. The CDR3 DNA follows: TGCAGCGTTGCTTGGGATGGCTACACCTTC. Translation gives CSVAWDGYTF. Full variable domain (rest looked up from reference TRBV29-1 and TRBJ1-2): SAVISQKPSRDICQRGTSLTIQCQVDSQVTMMFWYRQQPGQSLTLIATANQGSEATYESGFVIDKFPISRPNLTFSTLTVSNMSPEDSSIYLCSVAWDGYTFGSGTRLTVV.

This rearrangement joins TRBV29-1 to TRBJ1-1, with D perhaps matching TRBD1 (5 bases). The germline V gene has CDR1 SQVTM and CDR2 ANQGSEA. V lost 8 bases, J lost 1 base, and 14 bases lay in between. The CDR3 loop spans 13 amino acids. The CDR3 DNA follows: TGCAGCCCCTTGGGGCGGGGGAACACTGAAGCTTTCTTT. Residues: CSPLGRGNTEAFF.

This clone was recorded a few times. The chain links TRBV29-1 to TRBJ2-7; TRBD2 agrees at 13 bases. V shed 7 bases and J 1 base; nucleotides not matched to a gene: 4. The CDR3 consists of 14 residues. Germline V lookup: CDR1 SQVTM, CDR2 ANQGSEA. CDR3 in DNA: TGCAGCGCTACGACTAGCGGGGGGTCCTACGAGCAGTACTTC. It encodes CSATTSGGSYEQYF.

The rearrangement joins TRBV5-1 to TRBJ2-3; no reliable D call. V was cut by 1 base and J by 6 bases, with 21 bases left in between. This CDR3 region has 17 residues. Germline CDR1 reads SGHRS; CDR2 reads YFSETQ. CDR3 nucleotide sequence: TGCGCCAGCAGCTTGATAGGTCTGACACCGCTGGTGGATACGCAGTATTTT. The encoded protein is CASSLIGLTPLVDTQYF.

This clone was observed a single time. The chain carries TRBV29-1 and TRBJ2-7, with unresolved D. V lost 0 bases and J lost 3, with 15 bases in between. Germline-derived CDR1 and CDR2 are SQVTM and ANQGSEA. The CDR3 is 15 amino acids. In nucleotides, the CDR3 is TGCAGCGTTGAAGATCCACGAGAAGGGTTCTACGAGCAGTACTTC. It yields the protein CSVEDPREGFYEQYF.

The gene calls are TRBV4-1 and TRBJ1-1, with a tentative D call TRBD1 (6 bases). CDR3 length: 15 amino acids. Germline CDR1 is MGHRA and CDR2 is YSYEKL. V lost 1 base and J 5 bases, leaving 14 bases between the germline ends. In nucleotides, the CDR3 is TGCGCCAGCAGCCAAGCCGGGACACTGGGGACTGAAGCTTTCTTT. Amino acid sequence: CASSQAGTLGTEAFF.

V is TRBV4-1 and J is TRBJ2-6; D unclear. The germline V gene encodes CDR1 MGHRA and CDR2 YSYEKL. Trimming cost V 2 bases and J 2 bases, with 19 bases left between them. The CDR3 has 19 residues. Written as DNA, the CDR3 is TGCGCCAGCAGCCAAAGGCAGGTGGTTTTAAAGACTGGGGCCAACGTCCTGACTTTC. It specifies CASSQRQVVLKTGANVLTF.

CDR3 nucleotides: TGCGCCAGCAGCTTGGGGATGTCGACTGAAGCTTTCTTT. Translating it yields CASSLGMSTEAFF. The chain recombines TRBV5-1 with TRBJ1-1; D call uncertain. V lost 0 bases and J 5 bases, leaving 8 bases between the germline ends. Germline CDR1 is SGHRS and CDR2 is YFSETQ. The CDR3 extends over 13 amino acids.

This chain connects TRBV6-4 to TRBJ2-7; 12 nucleotides align to TRBD2. V lost 3 bases and J lost 0; bases outside the gene matches: 0. The CDR3 spans 15 residues. CDR1 and CDR2 from the germline V gene are MRHNA and SNTAGT. CDR3 nucleotides: TGTGCCAGCAGTGAACTAGCGGGGGGCTCCTACGAGCAGTACTTC. Residues: CASSELAGGSYEQYF.